The rows below give T cell receptor beta chains drawn from one sample of a study of human T cells and chemical hapten exposure. TCRdb called the RACE reads again in MiXCR, with one record for every CDR3 protein. The sample includes 120,000 or so distinct CDR3 sequences, approximately 13% of them seen just once. The source was whole blood, collected in connection with sensitization to the hapten diphenylcyclopropenone (DPC). The receptors were gathered from a man aged 18 to 29 with alopecia areata. Some clones in this sample may be carry-over from other donors' samples. Both conserved end residues are part of each CDR3. Fields, in order: V gene, J gene, clone size, D gene, CDR3 protein, CDR3 DNA. D genes are given only for firm matches. Not all rows give a size; the values are once, few, many and, for expanded clones, a class.

>TRBV6-2/TRBV6-3|TRBJ2-2|NA|TRBD1
CATPKGQGYTGELFF
TGTGCCACCCCTAAGGGACAGGGGTACACCGGGGAGCTGTTTTTT
>TRBV7-2|TRBJ2-1|NA|TRBD1
CASSLRTGGMYNEQFF
TGTGCCAGCAGCTTGCGGACAGGGGGCATGTACAATGAGCAGTTCTTC
>TRBV7-2|TRBJ1-1|NA|NA
CASSFSLLWTAGGTEAFF
TGTGCCAGCAGCTTTAGCCTACTGTGGACAGCTGGGGGCACTGAAGCTTTCTTT
>TRBV5-1|TRBJ1-2|few|NA
CASSLAAVSNYGYTF
TGCGCCAGCAGCTTGGCGGCAGTTTCTAACTATGGCTACACCTTC
>TRBV7-9|TRBJ1-2|NA|NA
CASSPLKDLRDGGYGYTF
TGTGCCAGCAGCCCCCTTAAAGATCTCCGGGACGGAGGTTATGGCTACACCTTC
>TRBV6-7|TRBJ2-3|many|TRBD2
CANPGLAGGRTGTDTQYF
TGTGCCAACCCGGGACTAGCGGGGGGCCGCACGGGCACAGATACGCAGTATTTT
>TRBV4-3|TRBJ2-1|few|NA
CASSPRNSYNEQFF
TGCGCCAGCAGCCCGCGGAACTCCTACAATGAGCAGTTCTTC
>TRBV4-3|TRBJ2-3|NA|NA
CASSHGRMGDTQYF
TGCGCCAGCAGCCATGGGCGGATGGGGGATACGCAGTATTTT
>TRBV14|TRBJ1-3|NA|NA
CASSQVTGNSGNTIYF
TGTGCCAGCAGCCAGGTTACAGGCAACTCTGGAAACACCATATATTTT
>TRBV9|TRBJ2-7|few|TRBD1
CASSVGPAGGPYEQYF
TGTGCCAGCAGCGTAGGCCCCGCAGGGGGCCCCTACGAGCAGTACTTC
>TRBV20-1|TRBJ1-1|few|TRBD1
CSASWGQRDTEAFF
TGCAGTGCTAGTTGGGGACAGAGGGACACTGAAGCTTTCTTT
>TRBV15|TRBJ2-6|few|NA
CATILAKGTAVGSGANVLTF
TGTGCCACCATACTAGCGAAGGGGACAGCAGTGGGCTCTGGGGCCAACGTCCTGACTTTC
>TRBV7-2|TRBJ2-5|few|NA
CASSLGPGKETQYF
TGTGCCAGCAGCTTAGGTCCAGGAAAAGAGACCCAGTACTTC
>TRBV6-2/TRBV6-3|TRBJ1-1|NA|NA
CASSYDPGENTEAFF
TGTGCCAGCAGTTACGATCCAGGGGAAAACACTGAAGCTTTCTTT
>TRBV7-6|TRBJ2-5|NA|TRBD2
CASRESSGAQETQYF
TGTGCCAGCAGGGAGAGTAGCGGGGCGCAAGAGACCCAGTACTTC
>TRBV18|TRBJ2-1|few|NA
CASSPPRDGNNNEQFF
TGTGCCAGCTCACCACCACGGGACGGGAATAACAATGAGCAGTTCTTC
>TRBV7-9|TRBJ1-4|NA|NA
CASSLGPGEEKLFF
TGTGCCAGCAGCTTAGGCCCCGGGGAGGAAAAACTGTTTTTT
>TRBV20-1|TRBJ1-2|many|NA
CSARDRADYGYTF
TGCAGTGCTAGAGACAGGGCGGACTATGGCTACACCTTC
>TRBV29-1|TRBJ1-1|many|NA
CSGYQGNTEAFF
TGCAGCGGATACCAGGGGAACACTGAAGCTTTCTTT
>TRBV4-3|TRBJ2-4|few|NA
CASSQTGIGYKNIQYF
TGCGCCAGCAGCCAAACCGGAATAGGCTATAAAAACATTCAGTACTTC
>TRBV2|TRBJ1-5|NA|TRBD1
CASSDRAYSNQPQHF
TGTGCCAGCAGCGACAGGGCTTATAGCAATCAGCCCCAGCATTTT
>TRBV10-3|TRBJ2-5|many|NA
CAISEGETQYF
TGTGCCATCAGTGAGGGGGAGACCCAGTACTTC
>TRBV7-2|TRBJ2-1|few|TRBD2
CASSLKAKTSGNEQFF
TGTGCCAGCAGCTTAAAAGCAAAAACTAGCGGCAATGAGCAGTTCTTC
>TRBV29-1|TRBJ2-5|NA|TRBD1
CSEPNRQGQETQYF
TGCAGCGAGCCTAACCGACAGGGTCAAGAGACCCAGTACTTC
>TRBV7-9|TRBJ1-1|NA|NA
CASSSTDSNTEAFF
TGTGCCAGCAGCTCAACGGACAGTAACACTGAAGCTTTCTTT
>TRBV28|TRBJ2-5|NA|NA
CASKSGPSETQYF
TGTGCCAGCAAGTCCGGGCCGAGCGAGACCCAGTACTTC